Presented here are 12 T cell receptor beta chains from one specimen sequenced in a study of blood T cell repertoires in COVID-19. Repertoires were generated with immunoSEQ multiplex PCR, while TCRdb's copy carries only in-frame clones and drops some. The sample consists of some 310,000 clones, 80% to 90% of them appearing once. The sample was peripheral blood. The source of these receptors is a man aged 45-60 years with active or convalescent COVID-19.

This chain uses TRBV11-2 with TRBJ2-7, with TRBD1 as a possible D gene (6 bases). The V end was cut by 5 bases, the J end by 3 bases, with 14 bases between. The CDR3 covers 14 residues. Germline V gene data show CDR1 as SGHAT and CDR2 as FQNNGV. The CDR3, as DNA: TGTGCCAGCAGCCCTTGGACAGACTTCTACGAGCAGTACTTC. Protein sequence: CASSPWTDFYEQYF.

V gene TRBV27 combines with J gene TRBJ1-6, with D perhaps matching TRBD1 (6 bases). Germline CDR1 and CDR2: MNHEY and SMNVEV (reference sequence). There are 15 residues in the CDR3. The V and J ends lost 7 bases and 6 bases respectively, with 16 bases between them. The CDR3 here is CASNSPRDTNSPLHF. The CDR3 region has the DNA TGTGCCAGCAATTCCCCCCGGGACACTAATTCACCCCTCCACTTT.

This rearrangement joins TRBV7-2 to TRBJ2-7; 7 bases fit TRBD1. This CDR3 has 14 residues. V was clipped by 0 bases and J by 5 bases; unmatched bases: 4. Germline V gene lookup returns CDR1 SGHTA and CDR2 FQGNSA. CDR3 DNA sequence: TGTGCCAGCAGCTTAGCGACAGGGTGGAACGAGCAGTACTTC. It codes for CASSLATGWNEQYF. Full variable domain (missing parts from reference TRBV7-2 and TRBJ2-7): GAGVSQSPSNKVTEKGKDVELRCDPISGHTALYWYRQSLGQGLEFLIYFQGNSAPDKSGLPSDRFSAERTGGSVSTLTIQRTQQEDSAVYLCASSLATGWNEQYFGPGTRLTVT.

The chain joins TRBV18 to TRBJ2-2; TRBD1 agrees at 9 bases. V shed 3 bases, J shed 3 bases, and the junction held 5 bases outside the gene matches. The CDR3 runs 16 residues. The germline V gene has CDR1 KGHSH and CDR2 LQKENI. For the CDR3, the DNA is TGTGCCAGCTCACCGACGACAGGGGGAGACACCGGGGAGCTGTTTTTT. This sequence encodes CASSPTTGGDTGELFF.

CDR3 in DNA: TGTGCCAGCAGCTTGGTCACAGGAGCAACTAATGAAAAACTGTTTTTT. Translated: CASSLVTGATNEKLFF. The rearrangement uses TRBV5-8 and TRBJ1-4; maybe TRBD1 (5 bases). The V gene's germline CDR1 is SGHTS and CDR2 YDEGEE. This CDR3 has 16 residues. Trimming pared 0 bases from V and 0 bases from J, leaving 9 bases between.

This sequence joins TRBV18 and TRBJ2-3, with D maybe TRBD1 (5 bases). The CDR3 runs to 14 residues. Germline V gene lookup returns CDR1 KGHSH and CDR2 LQKENI. The V end lost 1 base, the J end lost 0 bases, and 5 bases lay between the germline ends. The CDR3 protein is CASSPRGSTDTQYF. The CDR3 DNA reads TGTGCCAGCTCACCACGGGGCAGCACAGATACGCAGTATTTT.

This clone was counted once. This chain uses TRBV28 with TRBJ2-7; D is uncertain. Deletions cut 6 bases from V and 0 bases from J, with 9 bases between. This CDR3 spans 13 amino acids. CDR1 MDHEN and CDR2 SYDVKM come from the germline V gene. CDR3 protein: CASRPGSSYEQYF. CDR3 coding DNA: TGTGCCAGCAGGCCCGGGTCCTCCTACGAGCAGTACTTC. The whole variable domain, filled in from reference TRBV28 and TRBJ2-7, reads DVKVTQSSRYLVKRTGEKVFLECVQDMDHENMFWYRQDPGLGLRLIYFSYDVKMKEKGDIPEGYSVSREKKERFSLILESASTNQTSMYLCASRPGSSYEQYFGPGTRLTVT.

The chain uses TRBV2 and TRBJ2-1, with a tentative D call TRBD2 (5 bases). Germline CDR1 SNHLY, CDR2 FYNNEI. The V end lost 2 bases, the J end lost 3 bases, and 8 bases lay between the germline ends. The CDR3 extends over 14 amino acids. Written as DNA, the CDR3 is TGTGCCAGCAGTGAAAGAGGACTCTACAATGAGCAGTTCTTC. Its translation is CASSERGLYNEQFF.

The chain couples TRBV28 to TRBJ2-2; D remains unclear. The CDR3 has 12 amino acids. Trimming pared 6 bases from V and 5 bases from J, leaving 7 bases between. CDR1 and CDR2 from the germline V gene are MDHEN and SYDVKM. The CDR3 sequence is CASRTFTGELFF. CDR3 nucleotide sequence: TGTGCCAGCAGGACTTTTACCGGGGAGCTGTTTTTT. Full variable domain (remainder filled in from reference TRBV28 and TRBJ2-2): DVKVTQSSRYLVKRTGEKVFLECVQDMDHENMFWYRQDPGLGLRLIYFSYDVKMKEKGDIPEGYSVSREKKERFSLILESASTNQTSMYLCASRTFTGELFFGEGSRLTVL.

J is TRBJ2-7 and V is TRBV5-1; TRBD1 might be the D (6 bases). The CDR3 contains 15 residues. Germline CDR1 SGHRS, CDR2 YFSETQ. The V end lost 4 bases, the J end lost 0 bases, and 14 bases lay between the germline ends. CDR3 DNA: TGCGCCAGCAGCACGGGACAAACGAGCTCCTACGAGCAGTACTTC. Translating it yields CASSTGQTSSYEQYF.

The V gene is TRBV30, the J gene TRBJ1-1, with 10 bases lining up with TRBD1. The CDR3 contains 15 residues. V lost 2 bases, J lost 5 bases, and 8 bases stayed unmatched. The V gene's germline CDR1 is GTSNPN and CDR2 SVGIG (reference sequence). The CDR3 reads CAWSPYDRGRTEAFF. CDR3 in DNA: TGTGCCTGGAGTCCATACGACAGGGGGCGAACTGAAGCTTTCTTT.

The rearrangement links TRBV9 to TRBJ1-2, with 9 positions matching TRBD1. V lost 0 bases and J lost 5; bases outside the gene matches: 2. Looked up from germline, CDR1 is SGDLS and CDR2 is YYNGEE. This CDR3 spans 14 amino acids. The CDR3 region is CASSVDGTGYGYTF. The CDR3 region has the DNA TGTGCCAGCAGCGTAGATGGGACAGGGTATGGCTACACCTTC.